This TCR beta chain was captured by sequencing in a study of cytomegalovirus exposure and HLA in healthy donors. This CDR3 has 12 residues. Trimming cost V 0 bases and J 11 bases, with 11 bases left between them. Looked up from germline, CDR1 is SGDLS and CDR2 is YYNGEE. PCR was performed using 60 Vbeta and 13 Jbeta primers. Sequencing was performed with immunoSEQ multiplex PCR; in TCRdb, only in-frame clones are kept and a portion is missing. The sample comprises roughly 67,000 clones, approximately 75% of which are singletons, and about 8.3% rests with the top ten. Study-wide results and limits: Reportedly, HLA-A and HLA-B alleles of most subjects were accurately predicted from TCR beta.

Regarding this clone: Its specificity is not known.

Sequences were obtained from PBMCs. This sequence originates from a man between 60 and 75 years old in good health and CMV-seropositive. The chain joins TRBV9 to TRBJ1-1; no reliable D call. The CDR3 bases are TGTGCCAGCAGCGTAGGCAGCTCTAGGGCTTTCTTT. Translating it yields CASSVGSSRAFF.